This T cell receptor beta chain emerged from a study of Ad26.COV2.S vaccination and SARS-CoV-2 variants. At the level of the study: Donor was assigned to the Ad26.COV2.S arm of trial COV1001.

The table came from immunoSEQ multiplex PCR; TCRdb's copy has only in-frame clones and leaves some out. This table holds about 460,000 clones, approximately 90% found once. V dropped 3 bases and J dropped 5; count of bases not matched to a gene: 17. The CDR3 is 19 residues long. Per germline, CDR1 SGHTA and CDR2 FQGNSA. Overall study findings and caveats: Non-spike TCR breadth showed similarity between vaccine and placebo recipients. Reports say spike-specific CD8+ and CD4+ T cell responses covered substantial breadth after vaccination.

Details on this clone: The target antigen is unknown.

Treatment described: 15 to 20 received Ad26.COV2.S at low or high dose, single or two shots; about five received placebo; per-sample allocation not given. Day 63 after the first injection of vaccine or placebo was the sampling time. The sample was peripheral blood, taken in a trial of Ad26.COV2.S vaccine versus placebo. V is TRBV7-2 and J is TRBJ2-1, with 9 bases fitting TRBD2. The clonotype comes from a person aged 18 to 59 who received the Ad26.COV2.S COVID-19 vaccine or a placebo. The CDR3 sequence: CASSFPLSLGGGAHNEQFF. The CDR3 coding sequence is TGTGCCAGCAGCTTCCCTTTGTCCCTTGGCGGGGGGGCCCACAATGAGCAGTTCTTC.